This TCR beta chain is from a study of T-cell reconstitution after alpha-beta-depleted transplantation in children. Molecular barcoding with unique molecular identifiers was used for the TCRbeta library. TCRdb ran MiXCR on the PCR reads and lists one entry per CDR3 protein. The sample shows about 540,000 distinct CDR3 sequences, about 16% of them seen only once. Trimming removed 4 bases at V and 3 bases at J, with 9 bases between. The CDR3 runs to 13 residues. This sample comprised PBMCs from the stem cell graft donor, obtained from the stem cell graft. The receptor was derived from a human donor who donated a stem cell graft to a child with acute lymphoblastic leukemia. V usage is TRBV12-3 or TRBV12-4 and J usage is TRBJ2-5; no clear D gene. The DNA of the CDR3 is TGTGCCAGCAGTTACTGGAGTGAAGAGACCCAGTACTTC. It encodes CASSYWSEETQYF.